This T cell receptor (beta chain) was sequenced for a study of T-cell memory formation after mild COVID-19. This clonotype was detected only a few times. MiXCR was run by TCRdb on the 5' RACE reads, yielding one entry per CDR3 protein. The profile shows just over 400,000 distinct CDR3 sequences, about 22% of them singletons. The CDR3 length is 14 residues. Losses at the gene ends were 5 bases for V and 0 bases for J; bases not matched to a gene: 2. CDR1 SEHNR and CDR2 FQNEAQ come from the germline V gene (reference sequence). This chain connects TRBV7-9 to TRBJ2-3; 7 bases are shared with TRBD1. The sequenced material came from PBMCs or a T cell subset sorted from them (not recorded which). This TCR was recovered from an adult woman who had mild COVID-19 (a few samples of this study predate the infection). Cell type and time point are not known. The CDR3 coding sequence is TGTGCCAGCAGCCCGACAGGGAGCACAGATACGCAGTATTTT. Translating gives CASSPTGSTDTQYF.